This T cell receptor beta chain was profiled in a study of blood T cells in healthy people across ages. A second PCR, run for about 6 to 11 cycles, used a sample-barcoded 5' primer plus a J-beta primer mix. Via MiXCR, TCRdb re-called the 5' RACE reads, giving one row per CDR3 protein. This table has about 750,000 distinct CDR3 sequences, approximately 55% appearing once. This clonotype was found a few times. V shed 3 bases and J 6 bases; nucleotides not matched to a gene: 8. This CDR3 spans 15 amino acids. Germline-derived CDR1 and CDR2 are DFQATT and SNEGSKA (reference sequence). No fewer than 6.5 million PBMCs went into each sample.

This TCR came from a man older than 75 in good health. The chain joins TRBV20-1 to TRBJ2-7; the match to TRBD2 covers 13 bases. Source material: blood. CDR3: CSASDPGLAGVEQYF. The DNA for the CDR3 is TGCAGTGCTAGCGATCCCGGACTAGCGGGAGTCGAGCAGTACTTC.